The sequence of this TCR beta chain was determined in a study of Graves' ophthalmopathy and Graves' hyperthyroidism. From RNA, the CDR3 regions of TCR beta chains were amplified and sequenced. Following a first-round RT-PCR that used HTBI primers, a second-round multiplex PCR was carried out. TCRdb redid the calling of the multiplex PCR reads with MiXCR, one entry per CDR3 protein. This table holds a few hundred thousand distinct CDR3 sequences, 15% found once. This clonotype showed up many times. The sequenced material came from peripheral blood. The TCR was taken from a woman aged 18-35 years with stable Graves' hyperthyroidism.

DNA of the CDR3: TGTGCCAGCACCCTGGCGGGGCCCATGAACACTGAAGCTTTCTTT. Protein sequence: CASTLAGPMNTEAFF. This rearrangement joins TRBV28 to TRBJ1-1, with a tentative D call TRBD1 (5 bases). The CDR3 is 15 amino acids. Trimming left V 7 bases short and J 0 bases short, with 15 bases between. CDR1 is MDHEN and CDR2 is SYDVKM in the germline V gene.